This TCR beta chain derives from a study of lymphopenia after photon versus proton radiotherapy. V was cut by 1 base and J by 5 bases, with 5 bases left in between. The CDR3 runs 11 residues. The germline V gene has CDR1 DFQATT and CDR2 SNEGSKA (reference sequence). The method was immunoSEQ multiplex PCR; TCRdb's version includes in-frame clones alone and lacks a portion of them. Among tens of thousands of clones listed, 92% were seen once. General observations from the study: Proton therapy kept repertoires fairly stable, unlike photons, which gained effector/memory cells. Post-nadir diversity loss with photons came from oligoclonal expansion, particularly CD8+ Temra cells. Only patients who died were analyzed for survival; proton advantage is unproven.

A word on this clone: What it binds is not known.

Sequences were derived from peripheral blood, sampled from a patient treated with photon-based radiotherapy. The chain carries TRBV20-1 and TRBJ2-5; D gene uncertain. The sequence was collected from a woman in her 40s with cholangiocarcinoma. The CDR3 DNA reads as TGCAGTGCTAGAGCCGGGGAGACCCAGTACTTC. As protein: CSARAGETQYF.